The clone carrying this T cell receptor (beta chain) was observed a few times. The target antigen is unknown. The source of the sample is a study of PD-L1 blockade in urothelial cancer. Study overall: When patients started atezolizumab around 2014, it was given at 1,200 mg intravenously every 3 weeks.

Only in-frame clones appear in the TCRdb table, and some are missing; sequencing was by immunoSEQ multiplex PCR. The data show tens of thousands of clones, around four fifths seen once. Described time point: pretreatment peripheral blood. Notes on the study in general: Those with durable benefit had larger increases in tumor-associated blood clones at 3 weeks.

V lost 5 bases, J lost 1 base, and 17 bases lay in between. The germline CDR1 and CDR2 sequences are SGHTA and FQGNSA. CDR3 length: 16 amino acids. The material sequenced was PBMCs, taken around atezolizumab (anti-PD-L1) treatment. The receptor comes from a man aged 80 or over with urothelial cancer. The rearrangement joins TRBV7-2 to TRBJ1-2; D ambiguous. The CDR3: CASSPSGRASNYGYTF. CDR3 bases: TGTGCCAGCAGCCCCTCGGGGAGGGCCAGTAACTATGGCTACACCTTC.